These T cell receptor beta chains were read from a single sample in a study of blood T cell repertoires in COVID-19. Some clones are missing from TCRdb's copy, which holds only in-frame ones; the method was immunoSEQ multiplex PCR. The top ten hold under 0.95% of the sample, which has 240,000 or so clones, roughly 86% seen once. Sequences were obtained from peripheral blood. These receptor sequences come from a woman in her thirties with acute or convalescent COVID-19. Both conserved end residues are part of each CDR3. The D gene is left open where the match is weak. For some rows the clone size is stated as once, few or many, or as a class when expanded; others skip it.

V	J	D	size	DNA	CDR3
TRBV15	TRBJ1-2	.	.	TGTGCCACCAGCAGAGGTCAGACCGGGGTTAACTATGGCTACACCTTC	CATSRGQTGVNYGYTF
TRBV5-3	TRBJ1-5	TRBD1	few	TGTGCCAGAAGCTTGGGACAGGGGTATGACAATCAGCCCCAGCATTTT	CARSLGQGYDNQPQHF
TRBV9	TRBJ2-2	TRBD2	.	TGTGCCAGCAGCGTTGGACTAGTAGATAATAGCGGGGAGCTGTTTTTT	CASSVGLVDNSGELFF
TRBV27	TRBJ2-3	TRBD2	.	TGTGCCAGCAGCCCAGGACTAGCCATAGATACGCAGTATTTT	CASSPGLAIDTQYF
TRBV15	TRBJ2-7	.	.	TGTGCCACCAGCAGAGACGGACTTGGCGAGCAGTACTTC	CATSRDGLGEQYF
TRBV2	TRBJ1-5	.	.	TGTGCCAGCGCCCGGGAGGTCAATCAGCCCCAGCATTTT	CASAREVNQPQHF
TRBV19	TRBJ2-1	TRBD2	.	TGTGCCAGTAGTAGACTAGCAGGCTACAATGAGCAGTTCTTC	CASSRLAGYNEQFF
TRBV6-5	TRBJ1-3	.	.	TGTGCCAGCAGTTACGGGGGGACGGGAAACACCATATATTTT	CASSYGGTGNTIYF
TRBV7-9	TRBJ2-3	TRBD2	.	TGTGCCAGCAGCCCTGGGACTAGCGGGAGCTTGGGTACGCAGTATTTT	CASSPGTSGSLGTQYF
TRBV29-1	TRBJ1-3	.	.	TGCAGCGTTGCCCATAACGGAGACACCATATATTTT	CSVAHNGDTIYF
TRBV5-1	TRBJ2-1	TRBD1	.	TGCGCCAGCAGCTTGGCCTTCGGGACAGGCTACAATGAGCAGTTCTTC	CASSLAFGTGYNEQFF
TRBV27	TRBJ2-7	TRBD1	.	TGTGCCAGCAGTTTAGCAGGGGGCAAGTACGAGCAGTACTTC	CASSLAGGKYEQYF
TRBV24-1	TRBJ2-2	TRBD1	once	TGTGCCACCAGGGGACAGCCGAACACCGGGGAGCTGTTTTTT	CATRGQPNTGELFF
TRBV3-1/TRBV3-2	TRBJ1-6	TRBD1	.	TGTGCCAGCAGCTTCAGGGGGCAAACTTCACCCCTCCACTTT	CASSFRGQTSPLHF
TRBV20-1	TRBJ1-2	.	few	TGCAGTGCTAGTAGCGGGGTCTATGGCTACACCTTC	CSASSGVYGYTF
TRBV6-5	TRBJ2-7	TRBD2	once	TGTGCCAGCAGTTCCCCGACCGGGAGGGACTACGAGCAGTACTTC	CASSSPTGRDYEQYF
TRBV7-6	TRBJ2-5	TRBD2	once	TGTGCCAGCAGCTCACGGACTAGCGGGACCTACCAAGAGACCCAGTACTTC	CASSSRTSGTYQETQYF
TRBV30	TRBJ1-3	TRBD1	.	TGTGCCTGGAGTGGAGGGGACAGGGGGCTGGGAAACACCATATATTTT	CAWSGGDRGLGNTIYF
TRBV29-1	TRBJ2-3	TRBD2	.	TGCAGCGTAGAGTCTAGCGGGAGTCTGCCAGATACGCAGTATTTT	CSVESSGSLPDTQYF
TRBV11-3	TRBJ2-4	TRBD2	.	TGTGCCAGCAGCTTTGGCGGGAGCGGAGCCAAAAACATTCAGTACTTC	CASSFGGSGAKNIQYF
TRBV7-2	TRBJ1-3	.	once	TGTGCCAGCAGCTTAGGTAGCCGTAAACTCTCTGGAAACACCATATATTTT	CASSLGSRKLSGNTIYF
TRBV6-5	TRBJ2-5	TRBD2	.	TGTGCCAGCAGCCGAGGGAGGGGTGGGGAGACCCAGTACTTC	CASSRGRGGETQYF
TRBV10-3	TRBJ1-4	.	.	TGTGCCATCAGTGAGTCGGGACAAACAACTAATGAAAAACTGTTTTTT	CAISESGQTTNEKLFF